This TCR beta chain comes out of a study of regulatory T cells in long-lasting Graves disease listed by TCRdb under 2021. General notes on the study: Persistent Graves' disease meant more than 5 years of antithyroid drug treatment with TSH receptor autoantibodies that stayed positive. Antithyroid drugs had been taken for about 10.3 years on average by persistent Graves' disease patients in the clinical cohort. A total of some 35 samples underwent TCR sequencing: some 13 from persistent and roughly 20 from newly diagnosed Graves' disease patients. Patients with persistent Graves' disease were compared with patients with newly diagnosed Graves' disease using TCR sequencing and RNA sequencing of peripheral blood. The study was registered as a clinical trial and conducted in China.

This clonotype was picked up a small number of times. Which antigen it targets is not known. Per-nucleotide qualities are absent, and no much larger clonotype sits a single base away. The library was built by means of multiplex PCR. Instrument used: Illumina HiSeq 4000. To build TCR beta libraries, CDR3 regions were amplified by Arm-PCR using iRepertoire HTBI primers. Before sequencing, the PCR products underwent gel purification. Regarding the original processing steps: A total of 62 TRBV and 14 TRBJ segments were identified across samples and were used for gene usage analysis of CDR3 amino acid clonotypes. COPE and FqMerger were used to merge the filtered high-quality paired reads into contigs. BLAST was used to align contigs to IMGT TRBV, TRBD and TRBJ reference genes, and CDR3 was defined according to IMGT. Any clonotype with a frequency above 0.1% was counted as a highly expanded clone. Shannon entropy served as the measure of repertoire diversity, while the Gini coefficient captured V-J evenness. A clonotype was considered public if more than one individual shared it. TCRdb passed the public sequencing reads through fastp at Q25 and MiXCR, retaining productive beta sequences. Rows matching on CDR3 protein sequence are summarized as one entry with the most common DNA and genes. None of the V and J calls come from the authors' own analysis; TCRdb made them. The table for this sample lists approximately 380,000 distinct CDR3 sequences; 20% of them were counted only once. The top ten clones comprise less than 25% of the sample.

The time point label of this sample denotes: persistent/refractory GD, antithyroid drugs over 5 years with positive TRAb. For both TCR sequencing and RNA sequencing, RNA was extracted from PBMCs in TRIzol. Graves' disease was diagnosed according to American Thyroid Association guidelines. Patients for the study were recruited at an endocrinology department in Xi'an, China. Each patient gave approximately 8.8 milliliters of peripheral blood, collected in an EDTA anticoagulant tube. PBMCs were isolated by Ficoll Paque Plus density gradient separation without further T cell sorting. An Agilent 2100 Bioanalyzer and agarose gel were used to assess RNA quality, and a NanoDrop 2000 was used to measure RNA concentration. V is reduced by 0 bases and J by 0 bases, leaving a spacing of 10 bases between them. Taken from the germline V gene, the CDR1 and CDR2 loops are SGDLS and YYNGEE. The CDR3 spans 15 residues, from the cysteine through the phenylalanine. The kept DNA is CDR3 alone, 45 bases in frame from the first base.

Summary of the overall study and its limitations: The study examined only peripheral blood because the primary lesion, thyroid tissue, could not be accessed. Persistent patients shared more public clonotypes among themselves (around 2,700) than newly diagnosed patients did (approximately 870). The authors noted that the small sample size was a limitation that may lower accuracy. Sequencing and analysis were limited to the TCR beta chain. Persistent disease showed preferential use of TRBV28, TRBJ1-2 and TRBJ2-5, whereas newly diagnosed disease favored TRBV20-1 and TRBJ2-1. Compared with newly diagnosed patients, patients with persistent Graves' disease had lower TCR Shannon entropy and fewer highly expanded clones, which suggests clonal expansion.

The specimen was peripheral blood mononuclear cells (PBMCs), collected when the disease was refractory, from a patient treated with antithyroid drugs. The source of this sequence is a female donor with Graves disease. The rearrangement combines TRBV9 with TRBJ2-7; the D gene is perhaps TRBD1 or TRBD2, each of them matching over 5 bases. At the DNA level, the sequence is TGTGCCAGCAGCGTAGTGGCAGGGAGCTCCTACGAGCAGTACTTC. Its protein reads: CASSVVAGSSYEQYF.